A single sample is the source of the 28 T cell receptor beta chains below, sequenced in a study of CD8 T cells in ankylosing spondylitis. TCRdb re-called the 5' RACE reads through MiXCR, storing one row per CDR3 protein. The sample consists of 300,000 to 400,000 distinct CDR3 sequences, roughly 12% of them appearing once. The source material was blood, either unsorted or a sorted T cell fraction (not recorded which). These receptors came from a female donor with ankylosing spondylitis or in good health (not recorded which).

This clonotype showed up just a few times. The rearrangement uses TRBV7-9 and TRBJ2-1; 13 positions match TRBD2. This CDR3 spans 17 amino acids. Germline values: CDR1 SEHNR, CDR2 FQNEAQ (reference sequence). V shed 5 bases, J shed 7 bases, and the junction held 11 bases outside the gene matches. Written as DNA, the CDR3 is TGTGCCAGCAGCCTTGGGACTAGCGGGGTTCCGTGGAATGAGCAGTTCTTC. It is translated as CASSLGTSGVPWNEQFF. Full variable domain (remainder filled in from reference TRBV7-9 and TRBJ2-1): DTGVSQNPRHKITKRGQNVTFRCDPISEHNRLYWYRQTLGQGPEFLTYFQNEAQLEKSRLLSDRFSAERPKGSFSTLEIQRTEQGDSAMYLCASSLGTSGVPWNEQFFGPGTRLTVL.

The gene calls are TRBV7-7 and TRBJ2-7; D ambiguous. V gave up 1 base and J gave up 0 bases, with 7 bases separating them. In germline, CDR1 is SSHAT, CDR2 FNYEAQ (reference sequence). The CDR3 length is 14 residues. The CDR3 DNA follows: TGTGCCAGCAGCTTAGACACAAGCTCCTACGAGCAGTACTTC. Translation: CASSLDTSSYEQYF. Variable domain in full (rest from reference TRBV7-7 and TRBJ2-7): GAGVSQSPRYKVTKRGQDVTLRCDPISSHATLYWYQQALGQGPEFLTYFNYEAQPDKSGLPSDRFSAERPEGSISTLTIQRTEQRDSAMYRCASSLDTSSYEQYFGPGTRLTVT.

In its sample, this clonotype was seen a few times. V gene TRBV3-1 combines with J gene TRBJ2-2; D gene uncertain. Germline V lookup: CDR1 LGHDT, CDR2 YNNKEL (reference sequence). The V end lost 2 bases, the J end lost 0 bases, and 7 bases lay between the germline ends. The CDR3 loop spans 15 amino acids. As DNA, the CDR3 is TGTGCCAGCAGCCAACAAGCGACGAACACCGGGGAGCTGTTTTTT. It encodes CASSQQATNTGELFF.

The chain employs TRBV3-1 and TRBJ2-3, with D possibly TRBD2 on 6 matching bases. The CDR3 is 15 amino acids. V lost 0 bases and J 6 bases, leaving 13 bases between the germline ends. Germline loops: CDR1 LGHDT, CDR2 YNNKEL (reference sequence). CDR3 protein: CASSQDRRGGDTQYF. The CDR3 DNA sequence: TGTGCCAGCAGCCAAGATCGGCGGGGCGGCGATACGCAGTATTTT.

The table lists this clonotype with many counts. The chain joins TRBV20-1 to TRBJ2-7; TRBD1 agrees at 7 bases. Trimming at V came to 7 bases and at J to 3 bases, leaving 6 bases not matched to a gene. This CDR3 contains 12 residues. Germline CDR1 DFQATT, CDR2 SNEGSKA (reference sequence). The CDR3 protein is CSGIDRVYEQYF. CDR3 coding DNA: TGCAGTGGGATTGACAGGGTCTACGAGCAGTACTTC.

V is TRBV10-3 and J is TRBJ1-1; D gene uncertain. The CDR3 has 12 residues. V was shortened by 2 bases and J by 11 bases, with 12 bases between the two germline ends. Germline CDR1 and CDR2: ENHRY and SYGVKD. This CDR3 is CAISEPRKMAFF. Written as DNA, the CDR3 is TGTGCCATCAGTGAGCCCCGAAAAATGGCTTTCTTT.

This clonotype was observed many times. V gene TRBV5-1 combines with J gene TRBJ1-1, with TRBD1 as a possible D gene (5 bases). Germline values: CDR1 SGHRS, CDR2 YFSETQ. The CDR3 totals 15 residues. Between the trimmed V and J ends, which lost 0 bases and 10 bases, there was a span of 19 bases. The CDR3 protein is CASSLAVGAGSRAFF. Here the CDR3 DNA reads TGCGCCAGCAGCTTGGCCGTTGGGGCGGGCTCAAGAGCTTTCTTT.

This clonotype showed up just a few times. The chain joins TRBV11-2 to TRBJ1-1; D remains ambiguous. Trimming shortened V by 0 bases and J by 6 bases, and 11 bases separated the two germline ends. The CDR3 runs to 14 residues. Germline assignment: CDR1 SGHAT and CDR2 FQNNGV. The CDR3 DNA is TGTGCCAGCAGCTTAGATCGACGTCCGGCTGAAGCTTTCTTT. It specifies CASSLDRRPAEAFF.

The V call is TRBV5-4, the J call TRBJ2-2, with 8 bases matching TRBD1. Trimming cost V 7 bases and J 7 bases; bases outside gene matches: 6. The CDR3 is 13 residues long. The germline CDR1 and CDR2 sequences are SGHNT and YYREEE (reference sequence). The CDR3 reads CASSGQGVGELFF. The CDR3 DNA is TGTGCCAGCTCCGGACAGGGTGTCGGGGAGCTGTTTTTT.

V gene TRBV7-8 combines with J gene TRBJ1-5, with TRBD1 identical over 7 bases. V lost 5 bases, J lost 2 bases, and 9 bases stayed unmatched. The CDR3 sequence is 16 residues long. CDR1 and CDR2 from the germline V gene are SGHVS and FQNEAQ. The CDR3 region is CASSMAQGGGNQPQHF. CDR3 DNA: TGTGCCAGCAGCATGGCCCAGGGGGGAGGCAATCAGCCCCAGCATTTT.

This chain uses TRBV27 with TRBJ2-7, with D perhaps assigned TRBD1 or TRBD2 (6 bases each). Germline CDR1 is MNHEY and CDR2 is SMNVEV (reference sequence). V dropped 10 bases and J dropped 2 bases, with 21 bases sitting between them. The CDR3 totals 15 residues. CDR3 amino acids: CATRGGDWIAYEQYF. CDR3 DNA: TGTGCCACCAGGGGCGGGGATTGGATTGCCTACGAGCAGTACTTC.

The genes are TRBV19 and TRBJ2-2; unclear D gene. Germline assignment: CDR1 LNHDA and CDR2 SQIVND (reference sequence). V gave up 3 bases and J gave up 0 bases, with 5 bases separating them. The CDR3 extends over 14 amino acids. CDR3 in amino acids: CASSMDANTGELFF. DNA for the CDR3: TGTGCCAGTAGTATGGACGCGAACACCGGGGAGCTGTTTTTT.

This clonotype was found many times. The chain combines TRBV15 with TRBJ1-1, with 7 bases aligning to TRBD1. Trimming removed 7 bases from V and 0 bases from J; junction bases left unmatched: 8. The germline V gene encodes CDR1 LNHNV and CDR2 YYDKDF (reference sequence). The CDR3 has 15 amino acids. The CDR3 nucleotides are TGTGCCACCAACTCAGGGGGGGCCATGAACACTGAAGCTTTCTTT. Translating it yields CATNSGGAMNTEAFF.

This clonotype was recorded at least ten times. This chain connects TRBV7-9 to TRBJ1-1; TRBD1 agrees at 9 bases. The J segment lost 1 base and the V segment lost 6 bases, leaving 3 bases of the junction unmatched. The CDR3 is made up of 14 amino acids. From germline, CDR1 is SEHNR and CDR2 FQNEAQ (reference sequence). In DNA, the CDR3 is TGTGCCAGCAGATTGGACAGGGGGAACACTGAAGCTTTCTTT. Encoded protein: CASRLDRGNTEAFF. Using reference TRBV7-9 and TRBJ1-1 for the parts outside the CDR3, the full variable domain is DTGVSQNPRHKITKRGQNVTFRCDPISEHNRLYWYRQTLGQGPEFLTYFQNEAQLEKSRLLSDRFSAERPKGSFSTLEIQRTEQGDSAMYLCASRLDRGNTEAFFGQGTRLTVV.

This clonotype came up many times. V gene TRBV27 combines with J gene TRBJ1-6; D is unclear. The V and J ends lost 5 bases and 0 bases respectively, with 14 bases between them. This CDR3 contains 17 residues. Germline V gene sequence: CDR1 MNHEY, CDR2 SMNVEV (reference sequence). CDR3 in amino acids: CASSEGPFSSYNSPLHF. As DNA, the CDR3 is TGTGCCAGCAGTGAAGGCCCTTTTAGCTCCTATAATTCACCCCTCCACTTT.

This clonotype showed up just a few times. The chain couples TRBV5-1 to TRBJ1-1; D remains ambiguous. The CDR3 covers 16 residues. Germline CDR1 SGHRS, CDR2 YFSETQ. Trimming cost V 3 bases and J 3 bases, with 18 bases left between them. As DNA, the CDR3 is TGCGCCAGCAGCTCGCACGGGGTAGGTGTGGACACTGAAGCTTTCTTT. Its protein is CASSSHGVGVDTEAFF.

This clonotype was counted many times. The chain is built from TRBV5-1 and TRBJ2-1; 8 bases agree with TRBD2. This CDR3 spans 17 amino acids. Germline CDR1 and CDR2: SGHRS and YFSETQ. Trimming took 1 base from V and 0 from J; bases not matched to a gene: 6. CDR3 nucleotides: TGCGCCAGCAGCTTGACCTTAAGCGGGAGCTCCTACAATGAGCAGTTCTTC. This codes for CASSLTLSGSSYNEQFF. Supplemented by reference TRBV5-1 and TRBJ2-1, the full variable domain reads KAGVTQTPRYLIKTRGQQVTLSCSPISGHRSVSWYQQTPGQGLQFLFEYFSETQRNKGNFPGRFSGRQFSNSRSEMNVSTLELGDSALYLCASSLTLSGSSYNEQFFGPGTRLTVL.

This clonotype appeared many times. J is TRBJ1-1 and V is TRBV7-8; no reliable D call. Germline V gene lookup returns CDR1 SGHVS and CDR2 FQNEAQ. V shed 0 bases and J shed 2 bases, with 16 bases lying between them. The CDR3 consists of 17 residues. The CDR3 DNA sequence: TGTGCCAGCAGCTTAGCGGGGTCGGCCAGGAGAAACACTGAAGCTTTCTTT. This encodes CASSLAGSARRNTEAFF.

This clonotype has ten or more counts. This rearrangement joins TRBV29-1 to TRBJ2-7; maybe TRBD2 (5 bases). V shed 4 bases and J shed 2 bases, with 12 bases lying between them. The CDR3 extends over 13 amino acids. Germline V gene sequence: CDR1 SQVTM, CDR2 ANQGSEA. CDR3 protein: CSVVRGPTYEQYF. For the CDR3, the DNA is TGCAGCGTTGTTAGAGGGCCTACCTACGAGCAGTACTTC.

This clonotype was counted many times. The chain is built from TRBV20-1 and TRBJ1-5; D is unclear. CDR1 DFQATT and CDR2 SNEGSKA come from the germline V gene (reference sequence). The CDR3 covers 14 residues. V was trimmed by 3 bases and J by 4 bases, leaving 13 bases between them. The DNA of the CDR3 is TGCAGTGCTAGCCCTGGGAGGGAGAATCAGCCCCAGCATTTT. Translating gives CSASPGRENQPQHF.

This clonotype was counted a few times. V gene TRBV5-1 combines with J gene TRBJ2-7; TRBD2 is a possible D gene (5 bases). The germline gives CDR1 SGHRS, CDR2 YFSETQ. The CDR3 consists of 14 residues. Trimming removed 0 bases from V and 3 bases from J, with 10 bases in between. This CDR3 reads CASSLEGDYYEQYF. The DNA of the CDR3 is TGCGCCAGCAGCTTGGAGGGAGATTACTACGAGCAGTACTTC.

This chain joins TRBV29-1 and TRBJ2-5, with D possibly TRBD1 on 6 matching bases. This CDR3 has 12 residues. The ends were cut back, 7 bases at V and 2 bases at J, with 11 bases in the middle. Germline CDR1 and CDR2: SQVTM and ANQGSEA. Here the CDR3 DNA reads TGCAGCGGATCAGGGGTACAAGAGACCCAGTACTTC. It encodes CSGSGVQETQYF.

This clonotype was observed a handful of times. This rearrangement joins TRBV10-3 to TRBJ2-7; TRBD1 matches at 9 bases. CDR1 ENHRY and CDR2 SYGVKD come from the germline V gene. The CDR3 sequence is 13 residues long. V was clipped by 7 bases and J by 6 bases; unmatched bases: 7. This CDR3 is CAITPGQGSEQYF. CDR3 DNA sequence: TGTGCCATCACCCCGGGACAGGGCAGCGAGCAGTACTTC.

This clonotype was recorded many times. The chain employs TRBV28 and TRBJ2-7; D tentatively reads TRBD1 or TRBD2 (6 bases each). V was clipped by 7 bases and J by 9 bases, with 13 bases between them. Per germline, CDR1 MDHEN and CDR2 SYDVKM. The CDR3 length is 11 residues. CDR3 coding DNA: TGTGCCAGCAATCACCCGGGGGCGCAGTACTTC. Its protein is CASNHPGAQYF.

V gene TRBV27 combines with J gene TRBJ2-7; D ambiguous. Per the germline V gene, CDR1 is MNHEY and CDR2 is SMNVEV (reference sequence). Trimming removed 5 bases from V and 5 bases from J, with 10 bases in between. CDR3 length: 12 amino acids. The CDR3 sequence: CASSPGPDEQYF. CDR3 DNA sequence: TGTGCCAGCAGTCCGGGTCCGGACGAGCAGTACTTC.

This clonotype has ten or more counts. The chain combines TRBV20-1 with TRBJ2-6, with 8 bases matching TRBD2. V lost 2 bases and J lost 0; bases outside the gene matches: 15. This CDR3 region has 20 residues. Germline V gene sequence: CDR1 DFQATT, CDR2 SNEGSKA (reference sequence). CDR3 sequence reads: CSARRPPESGGSSGANVLTF. In DNA form, the CDR3 reads TGCAGTGCTAGAAGGCCCCCCGAGAGCGGGGGCTCCTCTGGGGCCAACGTCCTGACTTTC.

This clonotype was detected ten times or more. This chain uses TRBV5-1 with TRBJ2-7; TRBD2 agrees at 10 bases. CDR3 length: 14 amino acids. CDR1 SGHRS and CDR2 YFSETQ come from the germline V gene. Trimming cost V 0 bases and J 4 bases; bases outside gene matches: 1. The DNA for the CDR3 is TGCGCCAGCAGCTTGGAACTAGCGGGATACGAGCAGTACTTC. It is translated as CASSLELAGYEQYF. Full variable domain (remainder filled in from reference TRBV5-1 and TRBJ2-7): KAGVTQTPRYLIKTRGQQVTLSCSPISGHRSVSWYQQTPGQGLQFLFEYFSETQRNKGNFPGRFSGRQFSNSRSEMNVSTLELGDSALYLCASSLELAGYEQYFGPGTRLTVT.

Details on this clonotype: The junction shows a germline mismatch at one end, possibly a read error. The chain recombines TRBV12-3 or TRBV12-4 with TRBJ2-1; D gene uncertain. The CDR3 is 18 residues long. The CDR3 DNA sequence: TGTACCAGCAGTTTCAAGTCTGGCATGGGCAGATTCTACAATGAGCAGTTCTTC. Translating it yields CTSSFKSGMGRFYNEQFF.